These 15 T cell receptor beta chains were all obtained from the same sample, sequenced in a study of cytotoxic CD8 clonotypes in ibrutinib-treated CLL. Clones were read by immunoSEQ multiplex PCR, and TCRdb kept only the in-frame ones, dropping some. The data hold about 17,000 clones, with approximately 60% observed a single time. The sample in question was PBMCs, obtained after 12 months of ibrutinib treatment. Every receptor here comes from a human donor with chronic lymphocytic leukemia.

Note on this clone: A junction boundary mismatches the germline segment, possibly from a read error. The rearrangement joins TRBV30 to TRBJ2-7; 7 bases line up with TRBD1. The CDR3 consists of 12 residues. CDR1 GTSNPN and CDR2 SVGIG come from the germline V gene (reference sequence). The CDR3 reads CTWTPTGSEQYF. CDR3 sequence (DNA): TGTACCTGGACTCCGACAGGGTCCGAGCAGTACTTC.

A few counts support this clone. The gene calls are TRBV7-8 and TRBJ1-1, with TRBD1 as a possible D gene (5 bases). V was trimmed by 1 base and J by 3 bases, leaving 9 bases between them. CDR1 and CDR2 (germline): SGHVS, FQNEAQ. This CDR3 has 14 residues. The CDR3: CASSLGQLHTEAFF. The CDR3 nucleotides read TGTGCCAGCAGCTTAGGACAGCTACACACTGAAGCTTTCTTT.

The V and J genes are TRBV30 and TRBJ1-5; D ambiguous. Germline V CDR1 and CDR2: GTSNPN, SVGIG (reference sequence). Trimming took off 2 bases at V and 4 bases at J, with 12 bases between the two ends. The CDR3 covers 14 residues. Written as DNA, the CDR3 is TGTGCCTGGAGTTCGACGGTCCCTAATCAGCCCCAGCATTTT. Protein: CAWSSTVPNQPQHF.

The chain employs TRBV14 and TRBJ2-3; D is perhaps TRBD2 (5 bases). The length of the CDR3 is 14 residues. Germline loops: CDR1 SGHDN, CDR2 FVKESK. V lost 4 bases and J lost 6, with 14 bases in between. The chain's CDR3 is CASSPYRGLDTQYF. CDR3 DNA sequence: TGTGCCAGCAGCCCGTATCGGGGTCTGGATACGCAGTATTTT.

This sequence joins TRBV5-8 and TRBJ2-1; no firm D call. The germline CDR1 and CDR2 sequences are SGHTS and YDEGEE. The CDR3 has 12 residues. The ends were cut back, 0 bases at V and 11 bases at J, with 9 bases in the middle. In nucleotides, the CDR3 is TGTGCCAGCAGCTTGGGACGGACGCAGCAGTTCTTC. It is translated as CASSLGRTQQFF.

The CDR3 DNA follows: TGTGCCAGCAGCTTATTTGCGGCTTCGAATGTATACAATGAGCAGTTCTTC. Protein sequence: CASSLFAASNVYNEQFF. The chain recombines TRBV7-3 with TRBJ2-1, with D unclear. Germline V gene sequence: CDR1 SGHTA, CDR2 FQGTGA. V gave up 2 bases and J gave up 4 bases, with 18 bases separating them. This CDR3 is 17 amino acids long.

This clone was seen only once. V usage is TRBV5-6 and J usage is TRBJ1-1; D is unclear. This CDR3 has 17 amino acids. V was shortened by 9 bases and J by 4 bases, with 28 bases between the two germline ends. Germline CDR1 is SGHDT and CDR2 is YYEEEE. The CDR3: CATHRLATDPGGTEAFF. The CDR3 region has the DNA TGTGCCACCCACCGATTGGCCACTGATCCGGGAGGCACTGAAGCTTTCTTT.

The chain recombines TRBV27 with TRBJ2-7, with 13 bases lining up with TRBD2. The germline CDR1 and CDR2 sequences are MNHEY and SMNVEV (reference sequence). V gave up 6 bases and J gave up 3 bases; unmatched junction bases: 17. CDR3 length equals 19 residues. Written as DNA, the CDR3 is TGTGCCAGCAGAAGTGAGTGGCATCGGACTAGCGGGAGTAGCTACGAGCAGTACTTC. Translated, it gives CASRSEWHRTSGSSYEQYF.

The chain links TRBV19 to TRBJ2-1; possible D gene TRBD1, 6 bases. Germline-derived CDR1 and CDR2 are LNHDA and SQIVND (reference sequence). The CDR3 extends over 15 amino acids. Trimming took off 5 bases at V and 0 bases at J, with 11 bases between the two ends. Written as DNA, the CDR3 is TGTGCCAGTAGTGCGACAGGTGGCTCCTACAATGAGCAGTTCTTC. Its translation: CASSATGGSYNEQFF.

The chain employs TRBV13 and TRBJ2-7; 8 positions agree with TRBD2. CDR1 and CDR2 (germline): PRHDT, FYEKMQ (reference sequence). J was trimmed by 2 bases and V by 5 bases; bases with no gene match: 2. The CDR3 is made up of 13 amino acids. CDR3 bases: TGTGCCAGCAGCACGGGACTAGCCTACGAGCAGTACTTC. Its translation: CASSTGLAYEQYF.

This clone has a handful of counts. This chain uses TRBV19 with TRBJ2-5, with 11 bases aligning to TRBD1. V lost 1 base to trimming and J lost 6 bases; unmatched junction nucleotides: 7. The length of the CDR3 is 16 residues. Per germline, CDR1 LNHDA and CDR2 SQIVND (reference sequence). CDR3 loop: CASSIGGQGARKTQYF. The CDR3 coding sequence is TGTGCCAGTAGTATAGGTGGACAGGGGGCAAGGAAGACCCAGTACTTC.

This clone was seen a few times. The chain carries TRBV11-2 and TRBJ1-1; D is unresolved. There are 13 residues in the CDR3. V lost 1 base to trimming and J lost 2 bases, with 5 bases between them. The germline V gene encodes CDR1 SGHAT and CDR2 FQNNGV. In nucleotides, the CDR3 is TGTGCCAGCAGCTTAGGGCTAAACACTGAAGCTTTCTTT. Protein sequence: CASSLGLNTEAFF.

CDR3 loop: CASSQANEQFF. Written as DNA, the CDR3 is TGTGCCAGCAGCCAAGCGAATGAGCAGTTCTTC. The V and J genes are TRBV14 and TRBJ2-1; D remains ambiguous. CDR3 length: 11 residues. The V and J ends lost 1 base and 7 bases respectively, with 2 bases between them. The germline V gene has CDR1 SGHDN and CDR2 FVKESK.

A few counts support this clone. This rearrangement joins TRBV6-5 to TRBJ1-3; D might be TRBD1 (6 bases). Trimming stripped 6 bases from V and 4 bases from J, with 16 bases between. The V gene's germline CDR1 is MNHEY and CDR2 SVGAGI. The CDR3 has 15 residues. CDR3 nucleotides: TGTGCCAGCAGCCATGGACAGTTTTCCGGAAACACCATATATTTT. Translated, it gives CASSHGQFSGNTIYF.

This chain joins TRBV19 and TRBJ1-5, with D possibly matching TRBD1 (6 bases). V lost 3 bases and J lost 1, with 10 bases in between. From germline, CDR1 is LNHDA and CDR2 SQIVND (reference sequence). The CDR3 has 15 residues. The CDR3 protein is CASSMDSWSNQPQHF. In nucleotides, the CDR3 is TGTGCCAGTAGTATGGACAGTTGGAGCAATCAGCCCCAGCATTTT.